The 7 T cell receptor beta chains reported below all come from one sample, sequenced in a study of blood T cell repertoires in COVID-19. The table came from immunoSEQ multiplex PCR; TCRdb's copy has only in-frame clones and leaves some out. In the table there are some 370,000 clones, less than 90% of which are singletons. Input material: PBMCs or T cells enriched from blood (not recorded which). The receptors stem from a woman in her forties or fifties who had recovered from COVID-19.

This sequence joins TRBV2 and TRBJ2-7; 7 bases fit TRBD1. Germline V gene data show CDR1 as SNHLY and CDR2 as FYNNEI. The CDR3 consists of 13 residues. J lost 2 bases, V lost 6 bases, and 4 bases had no gene match. The CDR3 sequence is CASRDRKTYEQYF. CDR3 nucleotides: TGTGCCAGCAGGGACAGGAAAACCTACGAGCAGTACTTC. The full variable domain, in which reference TRBV2 and TRBJ2-7 provide the parts outside the CDR3, is EPEVTQTPSHQVTQMGQEVILRCVPISNHLYFYWYRQILGQKVEFLVSFYNNEISEKSEIFDDQFSVERPDGSNFTLKIRSTKLEDSAMYFCASRDRKTYEQYFGPGTRLTVT.

This sequence joins TRBV3-1 (or the pseudogene TRBV3-2) and TRBJ2-7; the match to TRBD2 covers 11 bases. V was clipped by 4 bases and J by 3 bases; unmatched bases: 2. The germline CDR1 and CDR2 sequences are LGHDT and YNNKEL (reference sequence). This CDR3 spans 14 amino acids. CDR3 sequence (DNA): TGTGCCAGCAGCCCACTAGCGGGAGACTACGAGCAGTACTTC. Translating gives CASSPLAGDYEQYF.

This sequence joins TRBV6-5 and TRBJ1-1; no firm D call. The CDR3 spans 15 residues. Germline V lookup: CDR1 MNHEY, CDR2 SVGAGI. V was cut by 1 base and J by 1 base, with 10 bases left in between. CDR3 region: CASSYFSPENTEAFF. In nucleotides, the CDR3 is TGTGCCAGCAGTTACTTTTCCCCAGAGAACACTGAAGCTTTCTTT.

This chain links TRBV5-4 with TRBJ2-7; 14 bases line up with TRBD2. The J segment lost 5 bases and the V segment lost 2 bases, leaving 3 bases of the junction unmatched. The CDR3 is 15 amino acids. Germline loops: CDR1 SGHNT, CDR2 YYREEE (reference sequence). CDR3 region: CASSFRLAGGDEQYF. For the CDR3, the DNA is TGTGCCAGCAGCTTTAGACTAGCGGGAGGGGACGAGCAGTACTTC. The full variable domain, with the rest looked up from reference TRBV5-4 and TRBJ2-7, is ETGVTQSPTHLIKTRGQQVTLRCSSQSGHNTVSWYQQALGQGPQFIFQYYREEENGRGNFPPRFSGLQFPNYSSELNVNALELDDSALYLCASSFRLAGGDEQYFGPGTRLTVT.

The sample holds a few counts of this clone. CDR3 in DNA: TGTGCCTGGAGTCCCATCAGCGGGGAAGCTTTCTTT. Its protein product is CAWSPISGEAFF. The chain employs TRBV30 and TRBJ1-1; no clear D gene. Germline V gene sequence: CDR1 GTSNPN, CDR2 SVGIG (reference sequence). This CDR3 spans 12 amino acids. V was cut by 2 bases and J by 8 bases, with 12 bases left in between.

This chain links TRBV7-2 with TRBJ1-1, with D tentatively TRBD1 (6 bases). The germline V gene encodes CDR1 SGHTA and CDR2 FQGNSA. This CDR3 contains 14 residues. Trimming cost V 6 bases and J 4 bases, with 15 bases left between them. This CDR3 reads CASRYTGLGTEAFF. The CDR3 nucleotides are TGTGCCAGCAGATATACAGGGCTAGGCACTGAAGCTTTCTTT.

The rearrangement uses TRBV19 and TRBJ1-3; D is unresolved. V was cut by 7 bases and J by 3 bases, with 10 bases left in between. Germline V gives CDR1 LNHDA, CDR2 SQIVND (reference sequence). This CDR3 contains 13 residues. The CDR3, as DNA: TGTGCCAGTAAGGGCGGGAATGGAAACACCATATATTTT. Protein product: CASKGGNGNTIYF.